The present entry profiles one TCR beta chain with its context. The sample is drawn from a study of PD-1 blockade in mismatch repair-deficient tumors. Assay: immunoSEQ multiplex PCR; the TCRdb copy retains only in-frame clones and omits some. Of approximately 80,000 clones in the sample, roughly 80% were seen once. V lost 10 bases to trimming and J lost 4 bases, with 7 bases between them. The CDR3 runs to 10 residues. Germline V gene data show CDR1 as MGHDK and CDR2 as SYGVNS. This clonotype originated in an adult with mismatch repair-deficient cancer. The sample was peripheral blood, taken 44 weeks after starting pembrolizumab. The chain employs TRBV25-1 and TRBJ1-2, with no clear D. CDR3 region: CATSSYGYTF. The CDR3 DNA is TGTGCCACGTCTTCCTATGGCTACACCTTC.